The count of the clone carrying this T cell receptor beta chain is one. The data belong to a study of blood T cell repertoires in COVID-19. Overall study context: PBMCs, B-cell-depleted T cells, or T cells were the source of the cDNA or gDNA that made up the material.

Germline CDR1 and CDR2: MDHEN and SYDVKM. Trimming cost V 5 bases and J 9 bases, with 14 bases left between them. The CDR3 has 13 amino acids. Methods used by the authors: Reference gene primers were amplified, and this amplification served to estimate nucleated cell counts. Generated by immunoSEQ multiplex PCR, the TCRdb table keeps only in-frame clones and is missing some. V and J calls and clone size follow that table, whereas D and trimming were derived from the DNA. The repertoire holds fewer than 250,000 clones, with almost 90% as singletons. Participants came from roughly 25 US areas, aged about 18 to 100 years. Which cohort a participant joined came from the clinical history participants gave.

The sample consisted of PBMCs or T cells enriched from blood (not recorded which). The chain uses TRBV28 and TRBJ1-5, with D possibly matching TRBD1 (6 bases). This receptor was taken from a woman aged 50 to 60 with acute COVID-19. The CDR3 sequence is CASSTTGLRPQHF. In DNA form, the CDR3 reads TGTGCCAGCAGTACAACAGGGCTCAGGCCCCAGCATTTT.